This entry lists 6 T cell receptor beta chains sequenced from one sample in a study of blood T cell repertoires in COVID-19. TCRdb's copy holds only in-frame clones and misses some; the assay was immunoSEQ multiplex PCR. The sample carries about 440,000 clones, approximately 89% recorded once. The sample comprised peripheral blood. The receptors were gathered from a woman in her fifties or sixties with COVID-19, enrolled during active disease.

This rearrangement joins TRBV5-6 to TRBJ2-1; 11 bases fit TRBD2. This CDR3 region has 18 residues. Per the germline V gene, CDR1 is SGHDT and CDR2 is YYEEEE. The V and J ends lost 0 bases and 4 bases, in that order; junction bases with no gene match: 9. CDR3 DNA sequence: TGTGCCAGCAGCTTGGGCGAGACTAGCGGGGCCCTATACAATGAGCAGTTCTTC. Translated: CASSLGETSGALYNEQFF.

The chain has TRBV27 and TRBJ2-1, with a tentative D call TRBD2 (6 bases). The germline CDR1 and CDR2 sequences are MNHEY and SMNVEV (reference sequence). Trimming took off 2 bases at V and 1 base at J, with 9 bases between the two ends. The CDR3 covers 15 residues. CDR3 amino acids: CASSLGLASYNEQFF. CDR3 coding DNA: TGTGCCAGCAGTTTAGGGCTAGCGTCCTACAATGAGCAGTTCTTC.

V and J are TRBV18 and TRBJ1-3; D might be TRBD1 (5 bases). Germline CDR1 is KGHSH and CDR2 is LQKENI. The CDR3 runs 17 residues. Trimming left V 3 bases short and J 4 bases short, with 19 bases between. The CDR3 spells CASSPTPSGQGGNTIYF. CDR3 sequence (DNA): TGTGCCAGCTCACCTACCCCATCGGGCCAGGGAGGAAACACCATATATTTT. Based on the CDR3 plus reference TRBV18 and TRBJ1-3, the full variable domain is NAGVMQNPRHLVRRRGQEARLRCSPMKGHSHVYWYRQLPEEGLKFMVYLQKENIIDESGMPKERFSAEFPKEGPSILRIQQVVRGDSAAYFCASSPTPSGQGGNTIYFGEGSWLTVV.

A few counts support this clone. CDR3 amino acids: CASSDRQLYGYTF. The CDR3, as DNA: TGTGCCAGCAGTGATCGACAGCTATATGGCTACACCTTC. This chain connects TRBV25-1 to TRBJ1-2; possibly TRBD1 for D (5 bases). Trimming shortened V by 3 bases and J by 5 bases, and 10 bases separated the two germline ends. This CDR3 spans 13 amino acids. The germline gives CDR1 MGHDK, CDR2 SYGVNS.

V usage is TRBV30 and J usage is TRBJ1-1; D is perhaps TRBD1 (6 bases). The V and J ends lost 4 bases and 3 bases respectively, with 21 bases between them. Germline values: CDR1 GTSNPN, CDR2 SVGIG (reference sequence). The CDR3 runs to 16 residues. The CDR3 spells CAWNNRARDGDTEAFF. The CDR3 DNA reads TGTGCCTGGAACAACAGGGCGCGAGACGGGGACACTGAAGCTTTCTTT.

Here the CDR3 DNA reads TGTGCCAGCAGCCAAGCTGAAGAGACCCAGTACTTC. Its translation is CASSQAEETQYF. V gene TRBV3-1 (or the pseudogene TRBV3-2) combines with J gene TRBJ2-5; unclear D gene. Germline values: CDR1 LGHDT, CDR2 YNNKEL (reference sequence). The ends were cut back, 1 base at V and 3 bases at J, with 3 bases in the middle. The CDR3 length is 12 residues.